Reported below is one T cell receptor beta chain. The CDR3 loop spans 15 amino acids. V lost 3 bases, J lost 10 bases, and 8 bases stayed unmatched. CDR1 and CDR2 (germline): SGHDT, YYEEEE. Per the original data handling: From reference gene primer amplification, estimates of nucleated cell counts were derived. Assay used: immunoSEQ multiplex PCR; TCRdb lists only in-frame clones, some missing. That table gives V, J and clone size, and the DNA gave D and trimming. The top ten clones hold roughly 18% of a sample with around 200,000 clones, about 83% of them seen once. Seattle participants joined during active infection and were tracked over time. The sample originates from a study of blood T cell repertoires in COVID-19. Background on the study: The origin of the acute and convalescent COVID-19 samples was the United States, Italy and Spain. In each case, the material was cDNA or gDNA derived from T cells, B-cell-depleted T cells, or PBMCs.

The sequenced sample consisted of peripheral blood. This clonotype was sampled from a person aged 70 to 85 with COVID-19, enrolled during active disease. The genes are TRBV5-6 and TRBJ2-1, with TRBD1 matching over 12 bases. This chain's CDR3 is CASSSNRDRGLEQFF. As DNA, the CDR3 is TGTGCCAGCAGCTCGAACCGGGACAGGGGGCTAGAGCAGTTCTTC.